This T cell receptor beta chain was documented in a study of blood T cells in healthy people across ages. Regarding the study as a whole: Long-lived and aged donors differed, with more naive CD4+ cells and higher diversity in the long-lived.

Combining a sample-barcoded 5' primer with a J-beta primer mix, a second PCR ran for about 6 to 11 cycles. TCRdb re-derived calls from the 5' RACE reads in MiXCR, one entry per CDR3 protein. The sample has more than 900,000 distinct CDR3 sequences, almost 30% seen once. Comment on this clonotype: Antigen unknown.

Trimming left V 5 bases short and J 2 bases short, with 10 bases between. CDR1 is MNHEY, CDR2 SVGAGI, per germline. The CDR3 consists of 15 residues. This sample also belongs to another study, concerning T cells of mothers and their children.

The TCR was taken from a woman aged 40 to 50 in good health. Sequencing was done on a sample of blood. This chain joins TRBV6-5 and TRBJ2-6; no clear D. The CDR3 DNA is TGTGCCAGCAGTCACGAGGTCCCTGGGGCCAACGTCCTGACTTTC. Protein sequence: CASSHEVPGANVLTF.